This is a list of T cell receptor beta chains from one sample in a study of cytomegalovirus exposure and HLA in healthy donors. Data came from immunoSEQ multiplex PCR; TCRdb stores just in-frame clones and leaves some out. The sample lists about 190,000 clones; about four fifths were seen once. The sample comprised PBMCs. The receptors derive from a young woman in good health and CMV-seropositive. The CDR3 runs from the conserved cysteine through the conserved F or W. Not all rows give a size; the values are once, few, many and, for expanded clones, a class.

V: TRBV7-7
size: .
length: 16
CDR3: CASSSTLAGREQTQYF

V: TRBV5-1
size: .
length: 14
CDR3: CASSSALDHYEQYF

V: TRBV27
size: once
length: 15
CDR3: CASSLTSGGTGELFF

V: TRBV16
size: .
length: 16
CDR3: CASSPGEAGPKRYYTF

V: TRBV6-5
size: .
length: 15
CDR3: CASSYSMQGGEKLFF

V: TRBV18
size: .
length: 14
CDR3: CASSPPQGKNIQYF

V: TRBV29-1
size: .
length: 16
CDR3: CSVEGAPGQGSYGYTF

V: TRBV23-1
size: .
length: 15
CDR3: CASSCPDRGDQPQHF

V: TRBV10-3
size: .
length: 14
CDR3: CAISGGGEEETQYF

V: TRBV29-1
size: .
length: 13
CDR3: CSVGGQDKDTQYF

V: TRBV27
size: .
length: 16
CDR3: CASSLTGTGIYNEQFF

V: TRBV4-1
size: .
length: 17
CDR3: CASSQDRGSGGYNEQFF

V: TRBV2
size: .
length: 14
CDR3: CASSEGGGYYGYTF

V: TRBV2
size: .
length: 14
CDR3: CASSEATLNTEAFF

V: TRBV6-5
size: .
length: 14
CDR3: CASRRSDLNEKLFF

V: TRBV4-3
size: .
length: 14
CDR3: CASSPAAPAYEQYF

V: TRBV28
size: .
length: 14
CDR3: CASRVGTGTYGYTF

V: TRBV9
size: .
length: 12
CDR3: CARGGLQETQYF

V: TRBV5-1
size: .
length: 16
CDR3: CASSSDSGIYNSPLHF

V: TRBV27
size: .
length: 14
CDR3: CASSRPGQGAEQYF

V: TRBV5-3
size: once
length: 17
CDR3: CARSPGTAGGSADTQYF

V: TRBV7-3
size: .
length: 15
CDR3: CASSNGGPNTGELFF

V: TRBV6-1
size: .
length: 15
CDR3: CASKSAGATNEKLFF

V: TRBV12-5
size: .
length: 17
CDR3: CASGYSLAGANQETQYF

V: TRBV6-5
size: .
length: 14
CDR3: CASSYGRGNQPQHF

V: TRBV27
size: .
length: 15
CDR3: CASSSRDRGGNEQFF

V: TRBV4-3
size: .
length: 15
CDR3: CASSLSRTTSYEQYF

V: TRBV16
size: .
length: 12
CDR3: CASRRTSNEQFF

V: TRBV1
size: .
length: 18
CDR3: CTSSQENRVRPRRVEQFF

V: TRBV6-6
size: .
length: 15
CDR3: CASTLRRGPTDTQYF

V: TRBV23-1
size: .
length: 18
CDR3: CASIGAGESFHLSYEQYF

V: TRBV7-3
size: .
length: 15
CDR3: CASSLRAGSTDTQYF

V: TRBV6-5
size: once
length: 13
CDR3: CASRSRTSEEQYF

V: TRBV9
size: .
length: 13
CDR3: CASSVDQRNTIYF

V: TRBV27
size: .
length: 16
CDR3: CASSSGTSGVSDTQYF

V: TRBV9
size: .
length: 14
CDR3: CASRAPGGTGELFF

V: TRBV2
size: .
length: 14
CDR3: CASRLGGLSYEQYF

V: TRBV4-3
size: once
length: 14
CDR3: CASSQGESNNEQFF

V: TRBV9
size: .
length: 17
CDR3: CASSAEVGGSGANVLTF

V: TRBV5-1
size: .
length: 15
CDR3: CASSLVGAGTGELFF

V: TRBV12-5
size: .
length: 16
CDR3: CASGDKDPGTGLEQYF

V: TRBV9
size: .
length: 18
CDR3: CASSGTSGNLFGTDTQYF

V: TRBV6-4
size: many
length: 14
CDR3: CASSDSGGANEQFF

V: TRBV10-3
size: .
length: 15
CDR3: CAISGTSGGQETQYF

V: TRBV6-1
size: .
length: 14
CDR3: CASSQTGTGDGYTF

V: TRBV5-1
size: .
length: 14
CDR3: CASSAGQVKTEAFF

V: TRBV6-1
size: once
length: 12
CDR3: CASSESSLHIYF

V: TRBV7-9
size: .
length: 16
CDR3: CASSLGQGSSNYGYTF

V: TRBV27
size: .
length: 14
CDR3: CASSLNRVIYEQYF

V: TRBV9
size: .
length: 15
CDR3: CASSVGPGSRDGYTF

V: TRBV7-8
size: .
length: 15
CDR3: CASSLEVAGGETQYF